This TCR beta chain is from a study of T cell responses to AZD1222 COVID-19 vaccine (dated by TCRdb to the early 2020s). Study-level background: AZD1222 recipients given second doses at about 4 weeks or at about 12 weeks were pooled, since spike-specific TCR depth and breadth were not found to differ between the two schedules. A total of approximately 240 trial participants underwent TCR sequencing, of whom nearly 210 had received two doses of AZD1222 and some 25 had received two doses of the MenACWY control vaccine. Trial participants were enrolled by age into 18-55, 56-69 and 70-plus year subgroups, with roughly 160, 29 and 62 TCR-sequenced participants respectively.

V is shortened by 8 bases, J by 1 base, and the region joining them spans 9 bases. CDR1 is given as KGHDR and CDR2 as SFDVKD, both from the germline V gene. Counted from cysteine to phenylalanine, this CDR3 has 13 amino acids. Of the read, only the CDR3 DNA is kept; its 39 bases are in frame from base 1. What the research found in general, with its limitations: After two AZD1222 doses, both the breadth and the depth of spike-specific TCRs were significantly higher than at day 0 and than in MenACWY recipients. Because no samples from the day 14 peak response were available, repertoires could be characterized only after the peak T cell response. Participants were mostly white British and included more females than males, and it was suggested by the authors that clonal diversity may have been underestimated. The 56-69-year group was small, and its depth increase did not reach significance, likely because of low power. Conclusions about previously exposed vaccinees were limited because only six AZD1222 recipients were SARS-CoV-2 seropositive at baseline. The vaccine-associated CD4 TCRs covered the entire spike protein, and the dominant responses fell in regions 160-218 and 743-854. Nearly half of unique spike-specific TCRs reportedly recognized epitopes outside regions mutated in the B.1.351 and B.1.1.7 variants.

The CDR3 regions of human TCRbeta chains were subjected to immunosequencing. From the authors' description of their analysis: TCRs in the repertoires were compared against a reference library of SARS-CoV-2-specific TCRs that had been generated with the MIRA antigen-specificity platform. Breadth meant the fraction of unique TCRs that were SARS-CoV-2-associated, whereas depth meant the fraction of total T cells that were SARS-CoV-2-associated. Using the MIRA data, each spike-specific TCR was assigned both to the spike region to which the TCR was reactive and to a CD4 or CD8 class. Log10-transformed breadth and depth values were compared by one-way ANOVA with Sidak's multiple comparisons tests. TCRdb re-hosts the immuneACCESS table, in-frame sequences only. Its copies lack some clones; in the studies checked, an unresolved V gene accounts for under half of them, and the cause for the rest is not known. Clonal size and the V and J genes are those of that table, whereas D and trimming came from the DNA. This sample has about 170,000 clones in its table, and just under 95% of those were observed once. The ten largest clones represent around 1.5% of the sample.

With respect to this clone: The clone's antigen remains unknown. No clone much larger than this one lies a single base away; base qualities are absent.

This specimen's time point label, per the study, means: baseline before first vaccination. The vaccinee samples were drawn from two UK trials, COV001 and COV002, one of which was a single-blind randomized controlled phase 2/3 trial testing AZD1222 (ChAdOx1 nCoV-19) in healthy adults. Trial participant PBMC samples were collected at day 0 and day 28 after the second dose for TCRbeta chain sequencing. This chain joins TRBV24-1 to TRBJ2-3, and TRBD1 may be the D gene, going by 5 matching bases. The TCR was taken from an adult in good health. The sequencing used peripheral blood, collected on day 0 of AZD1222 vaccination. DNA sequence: TGTGCCACCAAAGGGGCAGGCACAGATACGCAGTATTTT. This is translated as CATKGAGTDTQYF.